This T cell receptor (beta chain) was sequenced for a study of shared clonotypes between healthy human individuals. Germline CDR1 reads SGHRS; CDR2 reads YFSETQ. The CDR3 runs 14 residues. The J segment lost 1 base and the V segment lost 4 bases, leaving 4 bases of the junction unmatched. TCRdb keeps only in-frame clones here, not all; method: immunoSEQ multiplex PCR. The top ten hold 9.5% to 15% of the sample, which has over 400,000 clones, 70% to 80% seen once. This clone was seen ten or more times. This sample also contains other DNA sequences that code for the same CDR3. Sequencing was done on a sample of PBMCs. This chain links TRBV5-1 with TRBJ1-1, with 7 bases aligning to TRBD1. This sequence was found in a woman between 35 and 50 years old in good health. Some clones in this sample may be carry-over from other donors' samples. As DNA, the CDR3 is TGCGCCAGCAGCAAATGGACAGGGAACACTGAAGCTTTCTTT. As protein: CASSKWTGNTEAFF.